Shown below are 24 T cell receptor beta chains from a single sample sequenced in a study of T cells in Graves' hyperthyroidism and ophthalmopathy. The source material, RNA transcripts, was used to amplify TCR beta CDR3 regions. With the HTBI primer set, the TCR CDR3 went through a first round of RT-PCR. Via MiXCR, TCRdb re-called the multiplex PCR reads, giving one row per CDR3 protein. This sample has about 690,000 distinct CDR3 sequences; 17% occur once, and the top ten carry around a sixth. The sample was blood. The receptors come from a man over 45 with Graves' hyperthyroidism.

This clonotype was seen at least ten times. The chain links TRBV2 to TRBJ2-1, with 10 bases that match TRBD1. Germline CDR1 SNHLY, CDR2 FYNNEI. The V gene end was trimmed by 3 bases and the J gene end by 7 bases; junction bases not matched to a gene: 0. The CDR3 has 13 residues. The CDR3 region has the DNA TGTGCCAGCAGTGAGGGACAGGGGAATGAGCAGTTCTTC. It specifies CASSEGQGNEQFF. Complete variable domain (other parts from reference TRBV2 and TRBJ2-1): EPEVTQTPSHQVTQMGQEVILRCVPISNHLYFYWYRQILGQKVEFLVSFYNNEISEKSEIFDDQFSVERPDGSNFTLKIRSTKLEDSAMYFCASSEGQGNEQFFGPGTRLTVL.

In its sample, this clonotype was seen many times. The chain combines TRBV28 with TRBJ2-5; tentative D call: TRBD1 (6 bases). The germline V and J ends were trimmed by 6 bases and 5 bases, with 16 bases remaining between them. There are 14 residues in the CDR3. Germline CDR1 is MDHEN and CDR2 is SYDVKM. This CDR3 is CASSSYRDLETQYF. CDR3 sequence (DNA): TGTGCCAGCAGCTCATACAGGGACCTGGAGACCCAGTACTTC. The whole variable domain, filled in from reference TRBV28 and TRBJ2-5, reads DVKVTQSSRYLVKRTGEKVFLECVQDMDHENMFWYRQDPGLGLRLIYFSYDVKMKEKGDIPEGYSVSREKKERFSLILESASTNQTSMYLCASSSYRDLETQYFGPGTRLLVL.

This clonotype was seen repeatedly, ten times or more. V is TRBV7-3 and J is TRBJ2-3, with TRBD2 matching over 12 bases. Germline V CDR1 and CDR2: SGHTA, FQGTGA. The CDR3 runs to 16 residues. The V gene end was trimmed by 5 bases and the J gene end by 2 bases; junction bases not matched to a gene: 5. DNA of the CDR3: TGTGCCAGCAGCCCACGACTAGCGGGAGCCACAGATACGCAGTATTTT. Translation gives CASSPRLAGATDTQYF.

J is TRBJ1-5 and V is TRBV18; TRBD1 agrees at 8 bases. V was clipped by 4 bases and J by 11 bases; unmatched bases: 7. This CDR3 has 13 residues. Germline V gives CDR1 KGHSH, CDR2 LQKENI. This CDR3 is CASSRTGSIAQHF. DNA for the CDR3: TGTGCCAGCTCACGGACAGGGTCCATCGCCCAGCATTTT. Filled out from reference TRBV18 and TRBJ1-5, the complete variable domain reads NAGVMQNPRHLVRRRGQEARLRCSPMKGHSHVYWYRQLPEEGLKFMVYLQKENIIDESGMPKERFSAEFPKEGPSILRIQQVVRGDSAAYFCASSRTGSIAQHFGDGTRLSIL.

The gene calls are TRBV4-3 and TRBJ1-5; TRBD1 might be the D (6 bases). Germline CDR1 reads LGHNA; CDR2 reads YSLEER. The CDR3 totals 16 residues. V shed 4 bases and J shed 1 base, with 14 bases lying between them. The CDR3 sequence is CASSPTDRSSNQPQHF. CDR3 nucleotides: TGCGCCAGCAGCCCGACCGACAGGAGCAGCAATCAGCCCCAGCATTTT.

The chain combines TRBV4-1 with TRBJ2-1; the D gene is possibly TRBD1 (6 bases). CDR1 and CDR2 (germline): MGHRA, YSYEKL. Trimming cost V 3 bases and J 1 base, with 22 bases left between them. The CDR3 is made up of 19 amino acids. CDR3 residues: CASSQLFKGGSPSYNEQFF. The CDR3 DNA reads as TGCGCCAGCAGCCAGCTCTTCAAAGGGGGATCACCGTCCTACAATGAGCAGTTCTTC.

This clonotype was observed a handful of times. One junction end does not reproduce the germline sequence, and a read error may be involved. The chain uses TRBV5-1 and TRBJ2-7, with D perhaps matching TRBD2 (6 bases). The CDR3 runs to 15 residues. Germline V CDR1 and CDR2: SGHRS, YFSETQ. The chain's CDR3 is CASSQSLGSTYEQYF. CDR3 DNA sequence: TGTGCCAGCAGCCAATCTCTCGGGAGTACCTACGAGCAGTACTTC.

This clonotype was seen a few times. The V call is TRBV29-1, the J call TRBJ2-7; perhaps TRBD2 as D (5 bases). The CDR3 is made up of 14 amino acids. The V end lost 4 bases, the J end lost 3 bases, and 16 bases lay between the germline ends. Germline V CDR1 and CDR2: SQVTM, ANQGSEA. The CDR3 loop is CSVAASGVNYEQYF. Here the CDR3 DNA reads TGCAGCGTTGCGGCCTCCGGGGTGAACTACGAGCAGTACTTC.

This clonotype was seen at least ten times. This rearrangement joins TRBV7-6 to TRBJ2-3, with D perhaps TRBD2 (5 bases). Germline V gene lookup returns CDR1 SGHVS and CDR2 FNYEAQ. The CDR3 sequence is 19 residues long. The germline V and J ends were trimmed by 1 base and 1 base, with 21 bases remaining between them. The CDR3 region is CASSLVPGMVGGGTDTQYF. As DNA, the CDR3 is TGTGCCAGCAGCTTAGTTCCCGGGATGGTAGGAGGCGGCACAGATACGCAGTATTTT.

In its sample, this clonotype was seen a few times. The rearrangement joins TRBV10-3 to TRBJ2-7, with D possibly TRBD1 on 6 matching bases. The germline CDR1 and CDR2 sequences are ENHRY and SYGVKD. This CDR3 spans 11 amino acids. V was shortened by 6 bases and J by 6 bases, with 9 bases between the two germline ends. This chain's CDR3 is CAIRQGREQYF. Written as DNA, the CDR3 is TGTGCCATCAGACAGGGTCGCGAGCAGTACTTC.

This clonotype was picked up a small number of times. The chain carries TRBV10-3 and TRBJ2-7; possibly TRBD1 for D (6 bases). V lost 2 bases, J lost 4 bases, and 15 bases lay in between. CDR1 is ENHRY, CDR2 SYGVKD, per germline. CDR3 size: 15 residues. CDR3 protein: CAISEGQKSEYEQYF. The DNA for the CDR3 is TGTGCCATCAGTGAGGGACAGAAAAGCGAATACGAGCAGTACTTC.

CDR3 coding DNA: TGCAGTGCTAGTCTCCCGGGACAGCGCTCCTACAATGAGCAGTTCTTC. It translates to CSASLPGQRSYNEQFF. The chain uses TRBV20-1 and TRBJ2-1; 7 nucleotides line up with TRBD1. The CDR3 is 16 residues long. Losses at the gene ends were 3 bases for V and 0 bases for J; bases not matched to a gene: 8. CDR1 is DFQATT, CDR2 SNEGSKA, per germline (reference sequence).

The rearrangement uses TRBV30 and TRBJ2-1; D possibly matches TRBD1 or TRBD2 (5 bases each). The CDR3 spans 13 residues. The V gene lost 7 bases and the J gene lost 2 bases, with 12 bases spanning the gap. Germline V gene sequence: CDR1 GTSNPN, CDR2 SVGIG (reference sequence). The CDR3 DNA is TGTGCCTATTCCAGGGAGACCTACAATGAGCAGTTCTTC. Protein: CAYSRETYNEQFF.

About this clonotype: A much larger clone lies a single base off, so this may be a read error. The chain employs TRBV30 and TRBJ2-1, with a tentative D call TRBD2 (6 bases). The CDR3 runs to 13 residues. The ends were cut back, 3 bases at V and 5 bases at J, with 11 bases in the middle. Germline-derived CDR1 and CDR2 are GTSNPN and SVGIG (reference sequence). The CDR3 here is CAWRVLADNEQFF. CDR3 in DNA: TGTGCCTGGAGAGTACTAGCCGACAATGAGCAGTTCTTC. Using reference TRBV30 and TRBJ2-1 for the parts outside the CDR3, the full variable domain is SQTIHQWPATLVQPVGSPLSLECTVEGTSNPNLYWYRQAAGRGLQLLFYSVGIGQISSEVPQNLSASRPQDRQFILSSKKLLLSDSGFYLCAWRVLADNEQFFGPGTRLTVL.

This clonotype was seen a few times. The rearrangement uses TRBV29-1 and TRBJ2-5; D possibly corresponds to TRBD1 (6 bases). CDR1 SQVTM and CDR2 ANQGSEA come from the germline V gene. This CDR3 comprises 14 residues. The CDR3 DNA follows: TGCAGTGCCAAGGACAGAGGGGACCAAGAGACCCAGTACTTC. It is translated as CSAKDRGDQETQYF.

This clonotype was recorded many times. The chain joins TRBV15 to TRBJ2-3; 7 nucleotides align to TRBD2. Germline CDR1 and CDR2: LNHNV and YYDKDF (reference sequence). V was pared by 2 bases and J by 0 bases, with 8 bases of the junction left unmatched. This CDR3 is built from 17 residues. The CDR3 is CATSRNAGTTSTDTQYF. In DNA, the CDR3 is TGTGCCACCAGCAGAAACGCGGGGACTACGAGCACAGATACGCAGTATTTT. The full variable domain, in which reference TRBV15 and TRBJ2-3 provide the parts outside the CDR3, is DAMVIQNPRYQVTQFGKPVTLSCSQTLNHNVMYWYQQKSSQAPKLLFHYYDKDFNNEADTPDNFQSRRPNTSFCFLDIRSPGLGDTAMYLCATSRNAGTTSTDTQYFGPGTRLTVL.

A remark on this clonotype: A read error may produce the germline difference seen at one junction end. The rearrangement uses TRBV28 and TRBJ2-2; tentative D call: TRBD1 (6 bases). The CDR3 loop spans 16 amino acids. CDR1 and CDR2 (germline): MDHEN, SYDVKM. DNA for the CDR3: TGTGCCAGCAGTTCCTCGGACAGCCTGTACACCGGGGAGCCGTTTTTT. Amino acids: CASSSSDSLYTGEPFF.

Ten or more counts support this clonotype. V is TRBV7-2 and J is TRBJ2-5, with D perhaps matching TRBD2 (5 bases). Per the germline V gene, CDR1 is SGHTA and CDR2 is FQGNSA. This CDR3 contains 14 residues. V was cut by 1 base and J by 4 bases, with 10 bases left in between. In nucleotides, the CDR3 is TGTGCCAGCAGCTTAGTCTCGGGAATAGAGACCCAGTACTTC. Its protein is CASSLVSGIETQYF. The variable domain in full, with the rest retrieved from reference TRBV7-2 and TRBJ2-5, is GAGVSQSPSNKVTEKGKDVELRCDPISGHTALYWYRQSLGQGLEFLIYFQGNSAPDKSGLPSDRFSAERTGGSVSTLTIQRTQQEDSAVYLCASSLVSGIETQYFGPGTRLLVL.

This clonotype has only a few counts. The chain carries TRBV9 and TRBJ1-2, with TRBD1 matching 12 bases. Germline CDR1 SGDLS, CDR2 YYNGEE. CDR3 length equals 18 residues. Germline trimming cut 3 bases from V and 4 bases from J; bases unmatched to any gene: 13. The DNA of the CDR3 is TGTGCCAGCAGCGACAGCCGGGACAGGGGGCAGCTCTCCTATGGCTACACCTTC. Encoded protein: CASSDSRDRGQLSYGYTF.

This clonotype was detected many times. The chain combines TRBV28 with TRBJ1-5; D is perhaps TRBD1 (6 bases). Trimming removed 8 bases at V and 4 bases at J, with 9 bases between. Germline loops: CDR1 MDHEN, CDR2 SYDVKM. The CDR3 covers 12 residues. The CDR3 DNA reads TGTGCCAGCCAGGGGCCTAATCAGCCCCAGCATTTT. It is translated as CASQGPNQPQHF.

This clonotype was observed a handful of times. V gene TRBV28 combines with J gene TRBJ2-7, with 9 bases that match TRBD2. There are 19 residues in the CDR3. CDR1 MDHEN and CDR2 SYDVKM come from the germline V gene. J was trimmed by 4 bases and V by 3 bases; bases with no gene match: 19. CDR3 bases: TGTGCCAGCAGTTTGACGCGTCTTTGGCGGGAGGGCCGAAAGTACGAGCAGTACTTC. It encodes CASSLTRLWREGRKYEQYF.

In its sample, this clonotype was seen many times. CDR3 nucleotides: TGTGCCAGCAGTGAACCCGGACAGGGGCAAATGAACACTGAAGCTTTCTTT. Translated: CASSEPGQGQMNTEAFF. This chain joins TRBV25-1 and TRBJ1-1; 9 nucleotides line up with TRBD1. The V and J ends lost 2 bases and 0 bases, in that order; junction bases with no gene match: 7. Germline-derived CDR1 and CDR2 are MGHDK and SYGVNS. The CDR3 consists of 17 residues.

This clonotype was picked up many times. Here the CDR3 DNA reads TGTGCTAGTGGTTTGGGGACAGGGAACACTGAAGCTTTCTTT. Translation gives CASGLGTGNTEAFF. This chain uses TRBV12-5 with TRBJ1-1; 7 bases agree with TRBD1. Germline CDR1 is LGHNT and CDR2 is FRNRAP. V was clipped by 1 base and J by 1 base; unmatched bases: 0. The CDR3 is 14 residues long.

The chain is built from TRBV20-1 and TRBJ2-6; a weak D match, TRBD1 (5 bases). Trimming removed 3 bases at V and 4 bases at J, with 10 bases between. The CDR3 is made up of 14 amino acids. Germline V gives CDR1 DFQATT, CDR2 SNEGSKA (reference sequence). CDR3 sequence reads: CSASGAAGANVLTF. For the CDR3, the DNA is TGCAGTGCTAGTGGGGCGGCCGGGGCCAACGTCCTGACTTTC.